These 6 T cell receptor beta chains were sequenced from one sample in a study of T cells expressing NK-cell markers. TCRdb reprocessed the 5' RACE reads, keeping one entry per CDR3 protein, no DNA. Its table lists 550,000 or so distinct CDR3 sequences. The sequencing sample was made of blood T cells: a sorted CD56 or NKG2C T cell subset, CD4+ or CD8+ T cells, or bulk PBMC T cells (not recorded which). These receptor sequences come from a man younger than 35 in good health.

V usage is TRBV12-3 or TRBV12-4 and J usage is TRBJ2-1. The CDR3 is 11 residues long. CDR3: CASSSWGEQFF.

The CDR3 spells CASSAGTGKGEQFF. The rearrangement links TRBV12-3 or TRBV12-4 to TRBJ2-1; TCRdb's D call, TRBD2, is unchecked because there is no DNA. This CDR3 spans 14 amino acids.

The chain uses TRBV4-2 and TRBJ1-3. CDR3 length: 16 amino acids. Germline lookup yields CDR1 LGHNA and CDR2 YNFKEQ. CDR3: CASSQDRLNSGNTIYF.

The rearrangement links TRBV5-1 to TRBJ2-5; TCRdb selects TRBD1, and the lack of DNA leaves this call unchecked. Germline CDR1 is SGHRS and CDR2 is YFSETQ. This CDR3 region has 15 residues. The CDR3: CASSWGARGLETQYF.

The chain's CDR3 is CAVRTSGAYNEQFF. This chain uses TRBV6-2 or TRBV6-3 with TRBJ2-1; lacking DNA, the TRBD2 call made by TCRdb goes unchecked. The CDR3 totals 14 residues. Germline lookup yields CDR1 MNHEY and CDR2 SVGEGT.

CDR3 in amino acids: CASSSTDPREGQLPDTQYF. This chain connects TRBV5-1 to TRBJ2-3; there is no DNA to check the TCRdb D call of TRBD2. The germline V gene encodes CDR1 SGHRS and CDR2 YFSETQ. The CDR3 contains 19 residues.